This is a list of T cell receptor beta chains from one sample in a study of cytomegalovirus exposure and HLA in healthy donors. Produced via immunoSEQ multiplex PCR; TCRdb's table is partial and in-frame only. The sample yields around 100,000 clones, around 79% seen once. Sequenced: PBMCs. The receptors stem from a middle-aged woman in good health and CMV-seronegative. Both conserved end residues are trimmed from each CDR3. The order of the fields is J gene, CDR3 length, V gene, CDR3 protein.

>TRBJ1-5|13|TRBV27
ASSFISRVNQPQH
>TRBJ1-5|15|TRBV7-9
ASSSGSGIRANQPQH
>TRBJ2-5|12|TRBV6-5
ASSYARGQETQY
>TRBJ2-7|14|TRBV11-2
ASSDPGGRASYEQY
>TRBJ2-7|9|TRBV29-1
SVGQGWEQY
>TRBJ2-1|13|TRBV2
ASSRWGAMDNEQF
>TRBJ1-5|11|TRBV6-1
ASDDRGNQPQH
>TRBJ2-1|17|TRBV4-3
ASSRDPPGLAGGGNEQF
>TRBJ2-3|12|TRBV5-4
ASSFGTGTDTQY
>TRBJ1-1|12|TRBV6-5
ASSYLRGNTEAF
>TRBJ1-1|12|TRBV5-1
ASSLGGSGTEAF
>TRBJ2-2|15|TRBV9
ASSVKGTGVDTGELF
>TRBJ2-7|13|TRBV6-1
ASSELAGGPYEQY
>TRBJ2-6|13|TRBV2
ASSAHGGRANVLT
>TRBJ1-6|13|TRBV7-2
ASSLVGRNNSPLH
>TRBJ2-7|15|TRBV23-1
ASSQSRAYSSSYEQY
>TRBJ2-7|13|TRBV11-2
ASSFGGTGTYEQY
>TRBJ1-1|10|TRBV5-4
ASSPRDSEAF
>TRBJ2-7|14|TRBV19
ASSPRTSGRGHEQY
>TRBJ2-6|18|TRBV9
ASSPRPVAGASSGANVLT
>TRBJ2-3|15|TRBV16
ASSQYTGSVGTDTQY
>TRBJ2-5|13|TRBV13
ASSRSGGAVKTQY
>TRBJ1-1|12|TRBV12-5
ASAQEGLPNEAF
>TRBJ2-5|14|TRBV5-1
ASSLGATGVGETQY
>TRBJ2-4|13|TRBV6-5
ASSQPGVAKNIQY
>TRBJ1-5|12|TRBV4-3
ASSQDRGNQPQH
>TRBJ2-2|15|TRBV5-4
ASSPALAGRRTGELF
>TRBJ2-1|12|TRBV7-9
ASSPGQGANEQF
>TRBJ2-2|14|TRBV7-2
ASSLVSSGILGELF
>TRBJ2-5|13|TRBV9
ASSPLTGTQETQY
>TRBJ2-6|20|TRBV4-3
ASSQATGTEGVRFSGANVLT
>TRBJ1-1|11|TRBV28
ASEFTPGTEAF
>TRBJ2-5|12|TRBV9
ASSVGPSTETQY
>TRBJ1-6|12|TRBV30
AWSVGQGNSPLH
>TRBJ1-1|11|TRBV19
ASSILEGGEAF
>TRBJ2-4|11|TRBV2
ASAGLAKNIQY
>TRBJ2-7|14|TRBV18
ASSLGGSGGTYEQY
>TRBJ2-2|13|TRBV9
ASSARSANTGELF
>TRBJ2-7|13|TRBV2
ASSTRTSGRLQGY
>TRBJ1-1|12|TRBV7-2
ASSLNPGTTEAF
>TRBJ2-2|14|TRBV29-1
SVEPGLGANTGELF
>TRBJ2-1|14|TRBV5-1
ASSLVLGGQNNEQF
>TRBJ1-5|14|TRBV4-1
ASSQPDRDSNQPQH
>TRBJ2-1|13|TRBV27
ASSLDGREVNEQF
>TRBJ1-4|17|TRBV9
ASSVGASFRSDSNEKLF
>TRBJ2-1|14|TRBV5-1
ASSFASGYSYNEQF
>TRBJ1-1|12|TRBV19
ASSIGDRDTEAF
>TRBJ2-7|10|TRBV29-1
AIRDSSYEQY
>TRBJ2-2|12|TRBV5-1
ASSLSPGTGKLF